This T cell receptor beta chain is from a study of blood T cell repertoires in COVID-19. Study-wide background: Spain, Italy and the United States supplied samples that represented acute and convalescent COVID-19. T cells, B-cell-depleted T cells, or PBMCs provided the cDNA or gDNA that served as material.

During active infection, Seattle patients enrolled and were then monitored through disease. Original processing notes: Reference gene primer amplification gave estimated nucleated cell counts. Sequencing used immunoSEQ multiplex PCR; TCRdb keeps in-frame clones, though not all of them. The V and J calls and the clone size are those of that table, but D and trimming were determined from the DNA. The table has 100,000 to 150,000 clones, roughly four fifths seen once. Germline V CDR1 and CDR2: SGHAT, FQNNGV. The CDR3 is 12 residues long. Between the trimmed V and J ends, which lost 0 bases and 4 bases, there was a span of 4 bases.

The sequenced material came from peripheral blood. The receptor was isolated from a man in his thirties or forties with COVID-19, enrolled during active disease. The gene calls are TRBV11-2 and TRBJ2-7, with D unclear. The DNA for the CDR3 is TGTGCCAGCAGCTTAGAATCGTACGAGCAGTACTTC. Protein: CASSLESYEQYF.